Listed below are T cell receptor beta chains from one sample, sequenced in a study of blood T cells in healthy people across ages. TCRdb used MiXCR to reprocess the 5' RACE reads, holding one entry per CDR3 protein. Altogether more than 1.4 million distinct CDR3 sequences are present, 35% to 45% being singletons, with the ten largest covering 7.9%. Sequencing input: blood. The receptors derive from a young woman in good health. The CDR3 runs from the conserved cysteine through the conserved F or W.

>TRBV6-1|TRBJ2-3|15
CASSEGTGPTDTQYF
>TRBV7-7|TRBJ2-5|15
CASSLNQGSGETQYF
>TRBV11-1|-|15
CASSLTSGLRKTQYF
>TRBV28|TRBJ2-3|11
CASSSWGTQYF
>TRBV12-3/TRBV12-4|-|14
CASSVSGSKYEQYF
>TRBV6-2/TRBV6-3|TRBJ2-1|16
CASSHITSGGGSEQFF
>TRBV29-1|TRBJ2-7|16
CSVQGGLGGVTYEQYF
>TRBV5-1|TRBJ1-4|18
CASSLVWVMKTLMKRLFF
>TRBV3-1|TRBJ2-5|13
CASSQALGETQYF
>TRBV4-1|TRBJ2-1|14
CASSAGTGVDEQFF
>TRBV6-5|TRBJ1-2|14
CASREGGAPRGYTF
>TRBV20-1|TRBJ2-5|15
CSAPRLAWYQETQYF
>TRBV28|TRBJ2-7|14
CAGFLGQGLNEQYF
>TRBV9|TRBJ2-5|15
CASSTQREGPYEQYF
>TRBV6-1|TRBJ1-5|19
CASSPLSGGVVRSNQPQHF
>TRBV7-8|TRBJ2-7|15
CASSFTETATYEQYF
>TRBV5-1|TRBJ1-1|14
CASSFYGLNTEAFF
>TRBV4-1|TRBJ1-2|15
CASSPNREWDYGYTF
>TRBV20-1|TRBJ1-1|13
CSAPGQGNTEAFF
>TRBV28|TRBJ1-2|14
CASSGQPFNYGYTF
>TRBV29-1|TRBJ2-5|12
CSGGVYQETQYF
>TRBV12-3/TRBV12-4|TRBJ1-1|14
CASSGTGVGTEAFF
>TRBV28|TRBJ2-7|15
CASSLSPLSSYEQYF
>TRBV5-1|TRBJ2-1|15
CASSLLIGGANKQFF
>TRBV12-3/TRBV12-4|TRBJ1-4|16
CASSLARTVTNEKLFF
>TRBV4-2|TRBJ1-6|18
CASSQARGAKSPGSPLHF
>TRBV27|TRBJ1-5|16
CASTSTGGEGNQPQHF
>TRBV20-1|TRBJ1-5|13
CSASGMANQPQHF
>TRBV27|TRBJ2-5|14
CVSSFVDRQETQYF
>TRBV7-2|TRBJ2-6|16
CASSFPLISGANVLTF